This paragraph reports one T cell receptor (beta chain). V was trimmed by 0 bases and J by 3 bases, leaving 12 bases between them. Per the germline V gene, CDR1 is LNHNV and CDR2 is YYDKDF (reference sequence). CDR3 length: 15 residues. Clones were read by immunoSEQ multiplex PCR, and TCRdb kept only the in-frame ones, dropping some. The sample carries about 660,000 clones, over 75% recorded once. The data were obtained in a study of shared T cell receptors in the human thymus. These data were also reused for a study on human thymus T cells. As that report states: A high degree of thymic repertoire overlap among unrelated individuals was reported in related research.

Sequencing input: thymocytes. The chain joins TRBV15 to TRBJ2-7; D is uncertain. This TCR was recovered from a boy under two years old with a congenital heart defect. The CDR3: CATSRDIAPFYEQYF. The CDR3 DNA follows: TGTGCCACCAGCAGAGATATTGCGCCCTTCTACGAGCAGTACTTC.